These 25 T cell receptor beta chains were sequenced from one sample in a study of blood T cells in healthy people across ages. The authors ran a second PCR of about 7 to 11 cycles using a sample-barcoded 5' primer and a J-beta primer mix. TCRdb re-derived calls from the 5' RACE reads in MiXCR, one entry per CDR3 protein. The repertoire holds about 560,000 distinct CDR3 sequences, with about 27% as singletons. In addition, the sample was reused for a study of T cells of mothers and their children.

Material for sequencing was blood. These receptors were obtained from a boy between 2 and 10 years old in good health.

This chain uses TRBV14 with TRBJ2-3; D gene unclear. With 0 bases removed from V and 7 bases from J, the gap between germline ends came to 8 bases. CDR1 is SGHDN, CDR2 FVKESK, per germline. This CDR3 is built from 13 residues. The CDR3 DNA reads TGTGCCAGCAGCCAAGATACGGGCAATACGCAGTATTTT. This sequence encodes CASSQDTGNTQYF.

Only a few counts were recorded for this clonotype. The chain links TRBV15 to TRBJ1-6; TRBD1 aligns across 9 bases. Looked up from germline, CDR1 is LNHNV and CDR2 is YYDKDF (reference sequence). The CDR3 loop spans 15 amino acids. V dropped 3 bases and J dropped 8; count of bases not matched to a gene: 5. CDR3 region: CATSRIGQGHSPLHF. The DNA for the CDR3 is TGTGCCACCAGCAGGATAGGACAGGGGCATTCACCCCTCCACTTT.

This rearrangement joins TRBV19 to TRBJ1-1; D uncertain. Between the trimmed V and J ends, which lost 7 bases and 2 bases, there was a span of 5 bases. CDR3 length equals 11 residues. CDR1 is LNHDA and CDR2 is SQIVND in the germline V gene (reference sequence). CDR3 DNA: TGTGCCAGTAACAGTAACACTGAAGCTTTCTTT. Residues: CASNSNTEAFF. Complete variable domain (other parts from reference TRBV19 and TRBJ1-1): DGGITQSPKYLFRKEGQNVTLSCEQNLNHDAMYWYRQDPGQGLRLIYYSQIVNDFQKGDIAEGYSVSREKKESFPLTVTSAQKNPTAFYLCASNSNTEAFFGQGTRLTVV.

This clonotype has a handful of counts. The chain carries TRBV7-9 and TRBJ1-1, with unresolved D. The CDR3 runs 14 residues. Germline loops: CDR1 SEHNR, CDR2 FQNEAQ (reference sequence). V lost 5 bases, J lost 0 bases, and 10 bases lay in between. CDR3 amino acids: CASSLTALNTEAFF. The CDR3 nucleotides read TGTGCCAGCAGCCTCACAGCGTTGAACACTGAAGCTTTCTTT.

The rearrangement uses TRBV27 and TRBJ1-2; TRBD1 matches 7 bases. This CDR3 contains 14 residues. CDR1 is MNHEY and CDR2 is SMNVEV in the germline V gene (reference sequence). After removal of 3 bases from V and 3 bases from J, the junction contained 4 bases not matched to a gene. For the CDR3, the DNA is TGTGCCAGCAGTTTTGGGACAGCGGACTATGGCTACACCTTC. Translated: CASSFGTADYGYTF.

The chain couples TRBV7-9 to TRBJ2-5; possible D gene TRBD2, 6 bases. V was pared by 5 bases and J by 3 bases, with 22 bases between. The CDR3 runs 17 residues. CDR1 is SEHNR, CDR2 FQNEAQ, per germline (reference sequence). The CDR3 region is CASSPPAGEPTKETQYF. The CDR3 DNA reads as TGTGCCAGCAGCCCACCAGCGGGTGAGCCTACTAAAGAGACCCAGTACTTC.

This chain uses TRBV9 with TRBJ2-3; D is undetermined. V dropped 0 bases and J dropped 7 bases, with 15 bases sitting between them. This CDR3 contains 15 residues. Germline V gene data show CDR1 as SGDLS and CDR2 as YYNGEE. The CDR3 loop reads CASSVVQDAMNTQYF. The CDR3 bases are TGTGCCAGCAGCGTAGTGCAGGATGCTATGAATACGCAGTATTTT. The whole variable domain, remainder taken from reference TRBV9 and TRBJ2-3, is DSGVTQTPKHLITATGQRVTLRCSPRSGDLSVYWYQQSLDQGLQFLIQYYNGEERAKGNILERFSAQQFPDLHSELNLSSLELGDSALYFCASSVVQDAMNTQYFGPGTRLTVL.

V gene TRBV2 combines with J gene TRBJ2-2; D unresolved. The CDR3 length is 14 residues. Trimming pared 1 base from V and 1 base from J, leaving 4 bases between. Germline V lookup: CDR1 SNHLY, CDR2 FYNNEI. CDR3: CASSEDGNTGELFF. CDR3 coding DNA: TGTGCCAGCAGTGAAGACGGGAACACCGGGGAGCTGTTTTTT.

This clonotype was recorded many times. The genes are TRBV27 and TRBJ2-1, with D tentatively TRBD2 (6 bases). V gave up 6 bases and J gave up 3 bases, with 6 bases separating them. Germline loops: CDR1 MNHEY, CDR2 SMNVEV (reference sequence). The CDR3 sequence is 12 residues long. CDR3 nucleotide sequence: TGTGCCAGCAGGACTAGCTACAATGAGCAGTTCTTC. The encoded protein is CASRTSYNEQFF.

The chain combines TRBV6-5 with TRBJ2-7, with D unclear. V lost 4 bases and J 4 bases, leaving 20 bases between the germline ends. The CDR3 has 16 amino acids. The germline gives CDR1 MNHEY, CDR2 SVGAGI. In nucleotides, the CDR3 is TGTGCCAGCAGTTCCAATAGATTGATTGCGACTTACGAGCAGTACTTC. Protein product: CASSSNRLIATYEQYF.

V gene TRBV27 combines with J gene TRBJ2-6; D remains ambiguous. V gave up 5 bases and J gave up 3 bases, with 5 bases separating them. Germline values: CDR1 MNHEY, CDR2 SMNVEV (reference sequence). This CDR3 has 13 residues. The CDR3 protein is CASSTYGANVLTF. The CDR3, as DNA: TGTGCCAGCAGTACCTATGGGGCCAACGTCCTGACTTTC.

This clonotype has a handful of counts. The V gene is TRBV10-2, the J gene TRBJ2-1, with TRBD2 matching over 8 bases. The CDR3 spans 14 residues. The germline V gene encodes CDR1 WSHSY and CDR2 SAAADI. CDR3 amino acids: CATRGPGGGNEQFF. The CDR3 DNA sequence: TGCGCAACAAGAGGCCCGGGAGGGGGGAATGAGCAGTTCTTC.

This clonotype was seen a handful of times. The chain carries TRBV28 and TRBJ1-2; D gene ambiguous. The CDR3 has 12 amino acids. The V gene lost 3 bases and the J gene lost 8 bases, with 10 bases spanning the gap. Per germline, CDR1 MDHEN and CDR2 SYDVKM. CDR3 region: CASSFQTGGYTF. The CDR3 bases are TGTGCCAGCAGTTTTCAGACCGGAGGCTACACCTTC.

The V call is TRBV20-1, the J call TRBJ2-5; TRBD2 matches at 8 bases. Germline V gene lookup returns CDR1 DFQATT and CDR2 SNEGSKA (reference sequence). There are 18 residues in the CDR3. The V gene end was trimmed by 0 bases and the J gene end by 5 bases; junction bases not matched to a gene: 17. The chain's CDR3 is CSARDRPEPGLVGETQYF. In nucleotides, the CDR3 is TGCAGTGCTAGAGATCGGCCCGAACCGGGACTAGTGGGCGAGACCCAGTACTTC.

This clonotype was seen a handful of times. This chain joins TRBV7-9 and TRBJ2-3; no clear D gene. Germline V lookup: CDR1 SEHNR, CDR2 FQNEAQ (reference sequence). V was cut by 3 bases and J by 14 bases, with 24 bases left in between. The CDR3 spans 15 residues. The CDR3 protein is CASSFAGYAQPWAYF. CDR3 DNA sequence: TGTGCCAGCAGCTTCGCAGGTTACGCACAGCCATGGGCGTATTTT.

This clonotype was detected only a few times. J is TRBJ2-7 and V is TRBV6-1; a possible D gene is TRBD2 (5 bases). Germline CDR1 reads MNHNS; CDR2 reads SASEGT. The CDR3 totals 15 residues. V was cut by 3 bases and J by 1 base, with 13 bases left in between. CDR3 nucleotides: TGTGCCAGCAGTGAGTGGGCGGGTGGGTCCTACGAGCAGTACTTC. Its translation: CASSEWAGGSYEQYF.

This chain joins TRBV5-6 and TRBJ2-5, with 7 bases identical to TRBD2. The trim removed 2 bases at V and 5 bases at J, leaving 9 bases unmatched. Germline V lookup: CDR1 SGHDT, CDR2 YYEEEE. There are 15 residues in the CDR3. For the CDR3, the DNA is TGTGCCAGCAGCTTCCGTGGCGGTAGCGGGGAGACCCAGTACTTC. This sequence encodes CASSFRGGSGETQYF.

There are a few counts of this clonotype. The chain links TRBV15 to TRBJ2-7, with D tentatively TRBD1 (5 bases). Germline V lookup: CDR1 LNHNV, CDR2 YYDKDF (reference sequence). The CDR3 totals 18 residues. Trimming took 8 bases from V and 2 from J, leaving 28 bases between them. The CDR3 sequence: CATGSLKDDSFPPYEQYF. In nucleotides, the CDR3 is TGTGCCACCGGCTCCCTGAAGGATGACAGCTTTCCCCCCTACGAGCAGTACTTC.

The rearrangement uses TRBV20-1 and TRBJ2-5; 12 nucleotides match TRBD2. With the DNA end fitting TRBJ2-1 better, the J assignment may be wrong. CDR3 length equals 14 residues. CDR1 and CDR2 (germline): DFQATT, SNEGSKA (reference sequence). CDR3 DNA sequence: TGCAGTGCTCTAGCGGGGGGGCCGGGGGATGAGCAGTTCTTC. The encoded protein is CSALAGGPGDEQFF.

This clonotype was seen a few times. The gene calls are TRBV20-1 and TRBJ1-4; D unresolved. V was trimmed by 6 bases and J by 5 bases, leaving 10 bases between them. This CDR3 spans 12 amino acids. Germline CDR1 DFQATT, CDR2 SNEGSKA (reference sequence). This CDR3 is CSAGSGNEKLFF. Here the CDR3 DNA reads TGCAGTGCAGGGTCGGGAAATGAAAAACTGTTTTTT.

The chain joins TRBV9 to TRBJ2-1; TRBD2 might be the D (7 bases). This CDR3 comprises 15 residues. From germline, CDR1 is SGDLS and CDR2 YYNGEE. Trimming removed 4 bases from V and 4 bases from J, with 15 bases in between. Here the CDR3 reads CASSPRGAQYNEQFF. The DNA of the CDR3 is TGTGCCAGCAGCCCACGGGGGGCCCAGTACAATGAGCAGTTCTTC.

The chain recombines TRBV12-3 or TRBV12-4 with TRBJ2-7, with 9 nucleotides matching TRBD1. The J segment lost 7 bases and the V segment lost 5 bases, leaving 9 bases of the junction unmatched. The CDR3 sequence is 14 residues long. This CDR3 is CASSTGTGIGEQYF. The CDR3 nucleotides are TGTGCCAGCAGTACCGGGACAGGGATAGGGGAGCAGTACTTC.

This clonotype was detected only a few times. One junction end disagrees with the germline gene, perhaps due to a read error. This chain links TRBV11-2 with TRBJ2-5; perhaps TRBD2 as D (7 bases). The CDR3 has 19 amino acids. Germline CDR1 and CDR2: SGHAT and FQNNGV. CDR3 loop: CASSSPPAGGPLGQEAQYF. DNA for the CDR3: TGTGCCAGCAGCTCCCCTCCAGCCGGGGGGCCTTTGGGCCAAGAGGCCCAGTACTTC.

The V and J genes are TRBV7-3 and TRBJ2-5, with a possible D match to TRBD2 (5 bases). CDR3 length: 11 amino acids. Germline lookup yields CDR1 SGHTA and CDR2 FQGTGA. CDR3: CPDPSLGTQYF. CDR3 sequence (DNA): TGTCCGGACCCCTCACTAGGGACCCAGTACTTC.

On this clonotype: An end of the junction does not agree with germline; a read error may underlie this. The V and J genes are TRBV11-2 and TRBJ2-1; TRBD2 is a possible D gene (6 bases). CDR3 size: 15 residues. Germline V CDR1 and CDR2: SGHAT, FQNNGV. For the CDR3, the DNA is TGTGCCAGCAGCCGGCCTAGCGACCTCTACAATGAACAGTTCTTC. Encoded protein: CASSRPSDLYNEQFF.